The 18 T cell receptor beta chains below come from one sample, sequenced in a study of Ad26.COV2.S vaccination and SARS-CoV-2 variants. The protocol was immunoSEQ multiplex PCR, while the TCRdb copy is restricted to in-frame clones and leaves out a portion. The repertoire holds more than 250,000 clones, about 90% seen once, with 3% to 4% in the top ten. As to treatment: some 20 received Ad26.COV2.S at low or high dose, single or two shots; 5 received placebo; per-sample allocation not given. Specimen acquisition occurred on day 63 following the initial vaccine or placebo injection. Sample: peripheral blood, taken in a trial of Ad26.COV2.S vaccine versus placebo. The receptors derive from a person between 18 and 65 years old who received the Ad26.COV2.S COVID-19 vaccine or a placebo.

CDR3 sequence (DNA): TGTGCCAGTAGTATGGGCCCAGATACGCAGTATTTT. It encodes CASSMGPDTQYF. The rearrangement joins TRBV19 to TRBJ2-3; D uncertain. This CDR3 is 12 amino acids long. Germline lookup yields CDR1 LNHDA and CDR2 SQIVND (reference sequence). V lost 3 bases and J lost 4, with 5 bases in between.

The chain uses TRBV20-1 and TRBJ2-4; no reliable D call. There are 16 residues in the CDR3. Trimming took 3 bases from V and 7 from J, leaving 22 bases between them. Per germline, CDR1 DFQATT and CDR2 SNEGSKA (reference sequence). DNA for the CDR3: TGCAGTGCTAGTGTCCGTCCGGGTCATAACGGCAACATTCAGTACTTC. As protein: CSASVRPGHNGNIQYF.

The V and J genes are TRBV9 and TRBJ2-2; the D gene is possibly TRBD2 (5 bases). V was trimmed by 0 bases and J by 7 bases, leaving 13 bases between them. The CDR3 length is 15 residues. Germline V lookup: CDR1 SGDLS, CDR2 YYNGEE. The CDR3 nucleotides are TGTGCCAGCAGCGTAGATGAGGGAATGGGCGGGGAGCTGTTTTTT. Protein product: CASSVDEGMGGELFF.

CDR3 amino acids: CASSSGLAATDTQYF. Written as DNA, the CDR3 is TGTGCCAGCAGCTCGGGACTAGCAGCCACAGATACGCAGTATTTT. The genes are TRBV7-9 and TRBJ2-3, with 9 bases aligning to TRBD2. Germline V gives CDR1 SEHNR, CDR2 FQNEAQ (reference sequence). The V gene end was trimmed by 4 bases and the J gene end by 2 bases; junction bases not matched to a gene: 4. The CDR3 is 15 residues long.

V usage is TRBV5-8 and J usage is TRBJ2-1, with 10 bases identical to TRBD1. Looked up from germline, CDR1 is SGHTS and CDR2 is YDEGEE. J lost 0 bases, V lost 4 bases, and 7 bases had no gene match. This CDR3 spans 17 amino acids. For the CDR3, the DNA is TGTGCCAGCAGCATCGGACAGGGGGGATCCTCCTACAATGAGCAGTTCTTC. It translates to CASSIGQGGSSYNEQFF.

The J gene is TRBJ1-2, the V gene TRBV5-1; weak D call: TRBD1 (5 bases). Germline-derived CDR1 and CDR2 are SGHRS and YFSETQ. This CDR3 has 14 residues. The V and J ends lost 7 bases and 2 bases respectively, with 15 bases between them. CDR3 region: CASGPGRTNYGYTF. CDR3 nucleotides: TGCGCCAGCGGACCGGGGCGCACGAACTATGGCTACACCTTC.

The J gene is TRBJ2-7, the V gene TRBV5-1, with TRBD1 matching 10 bases. The CDR3 consists of 14 residues. Germline CDR1 SGHRS, CDR2 YFSETQ. Trimming cost V 5 bases and J 2 bases; bases outside gene matches: 4. DNA for the CDR3: TGCGCCAGCAGGCCCGGGACAGGGGCCTACGAGCAGTACTTC. Protein product: CASRPGTGAYEQYF.

V usage is TRBV11-3 and J usage is TRBJ2-3; D gene unclear. Trimming removed 5 bases from V and 5 bases from J, with 11 bases in between. CDR1 SGHNT and CDR2 YENEEA come from the germline V gene. The CDR3 loop spans 13 amino acids. For the CDR3, the DNA is TGTGCCAGCAGCCAATTCAACGGAGATACGCAGTATTTT. Translation gives CASSQFNGDTQYF.

This chain connects TRBV4-1 to TRBJ1-2; D not certain. The CDR3 has 15 residues. CDR1 and CDR2 from the germline V gene are MGHRA and YSYEKL. Trimming took 1 base from V and 5 from J, leaving 14 bases between them. The CDR3 DNA sequence: TGCGCCAGCAGCCAAGGAACGGGTGGACCTTATGGCTACACCTTC. This translates into CASSQGTGGPYGYTF.

As for this clone: Other DNA variants within this sample encode the same CDR3. The rearrangement uses TRBV5-1 and TRBJ2-5; 7 nucleotides align to TRBD1. Trimming removed 4 bases from V and 2 bases from J; junction bases left unmatched: 5. The CDR3 covers 14 residues. CDR1 is SGHRS, CDR2 YFSETQ, per germline. This CDR3 reads CASSPGTAQETQYF. CDR3 DNA sequence: TGCGCCAGCAGCCCTGGGACAGCACAAGAGACCCAGTACTTC.

This clone came up a few times. The chain joins TRBV15 to TRBJ1-4, with D perhaps matching TRBD1 (5 bases). CDR1 is LNHNV, CDR2 YYDKDF, per germline (reference sequence). This CDR3 contains 17 residues. Deletions cut 0 bases from V and 0 bases from J, with 11 bases between. CDR3 nucleotides: TGTGCCACCAGCAGAGAGACAGCACCCGCAACTAATGAAAAACTGTTTTTT. It yields the protein CATSRETAPATNEKLFF.

This sequence joins TRBV2 and TRBJ1-1; 7 bases are a match to TRBD1. This CDR3 is built from 12 residues. The germline gives CDR1 SNHLY, CDR2 FYNNEI. The DNA of the CDR3 is TGTTCCTCAGGGGGTTCGGGCACTGAAGCTTTCTTT. Its protein product is CSSGGSGTEAFF.

The chain joins TRBV5-6 to TRBJ2-1, with D possibly being TRBD2 (5 bases). The length of the CDR3 is 14 residues. Trimming took 3 bases from V and 8 from J, leaving 15 bases between them. The germline V gene has CDR1 SGHDT and CDR2 YYEEEE. CDR3 amino acids: CASSSPYLADEQFF. Written as DNA, the CDR3 is TGTGCCAGCAGCTCCCCATATCTAGCTGATGAGCAGTTCTTC.

The rearrangement joins TRBV10-3 to TRBJ2-1, with a weak D call TRBD2 (5 bases). The CDR3 is 16 residues long. CDR1 and CDR2 from the germline V gene are ENHRY and SYGVKD. Trimming pared 6 bases from V and 7 bases from J, leaving 22 bases between. CDR3 bases: TGTGCCATCAGCTTTATCGAGACTATTGTGAGTAATGAGCAGTTCTTC. This gives the protein CAISFIETIVSNEQFF.

This clone was counted a single time. V usage is TRBV4-3 and J usage is TRBJ1-1; TRBD1 agrees at 10 bases. The germline V gene encodes CDR1 LGHNA and CDR2 YSLEER. This CDR3 has 17 amino acids. The ends lost 4 bases at V and 4 bases at J; junction bases unmatched: 12. The CDR3 protein is CASSLLWTGGVGTEAFF. CDR3 in DNA: TGCGCCAGCAGCCTCTTATGGACAGGGGGTGTCGGCACTGAAGCTTTCTTT.

J is TRBJ1-1 and V is TRBV19, with TRBD1 matching over 7 bases. This CDR3 contains 13 residues. V shed 2 bases and J 7 bases; nucleotides not matched to a gene: 4. From germline, CDR1 is LNHDA and CDR2 SQIVND (reference sequence). This CDR3 reads CASSIIQGREAFF. For the CDR3, the DNA is TGTGCCAGTAGTATAATACAGGGGCGTGAAGCTTTCTTT.

This clone came up once. The CDR3 is CASTGQGADTQYF. In DNA, the CDR3 is TGTGCCAGCACCGGACAGGGTGCAGATACGCAGTATTTT. V is TRBV7-2 and J is TRBJ2-3, with 8 bases matching TRBD1. J was trimmed by 4 bases and V by 7 bases; bases with no gene match: 4. The CDR3 contains 13 residues. Germline V CDR1 and CDR2: SGHTA, FQGNSA.

The J gene is TRBJ2-5, the V gene TRBV18; D remains ambiguous. Germline V gene lookup returns CDR1 KGHSH and CDR2 LQKENI. V lost 0 bases and J lost 2, with 1 base in between. The CDR3 is 12 residues long. CDR3: CASSPPQETQYF. In nucleotides, the CDR3 is TGTGCCAGCTCACCACCACAAGAGACCCAGTACTTC.